This paragraph reports one T cell receptor (beta chain). Measured with immunoSEQ multiplex PCR; TCRdb has only the in-frame clones, and not every one. The sample has approximately 89,000 clones, 85% to 95% seen once. This sample is part of a study of T cell responses to AZD1222 COVID-19 vaccine. CDR1 and CDR2 from the germline V gene are SQVTM and ANQGSEA. V was trimmed by 4 bases and J by 4 bases, leaving 14 bases between them. The CDR3 sequence is 14 residues long. V gene TRBV29-1 combines with J gene TRBJ2-1, with a tentative D call TRBD2 (5 bases). Source: peripheral blood, taken on day 0 of MenACWY control vaccination. This receptor was identified in an adult in good health. The CDR3 DNA reads as TGCAGCGTTGGGCCTCCGGGAACATACAATGAGCAGTTCTTC. This gives the protein CSVGPPGTYNEQFF.